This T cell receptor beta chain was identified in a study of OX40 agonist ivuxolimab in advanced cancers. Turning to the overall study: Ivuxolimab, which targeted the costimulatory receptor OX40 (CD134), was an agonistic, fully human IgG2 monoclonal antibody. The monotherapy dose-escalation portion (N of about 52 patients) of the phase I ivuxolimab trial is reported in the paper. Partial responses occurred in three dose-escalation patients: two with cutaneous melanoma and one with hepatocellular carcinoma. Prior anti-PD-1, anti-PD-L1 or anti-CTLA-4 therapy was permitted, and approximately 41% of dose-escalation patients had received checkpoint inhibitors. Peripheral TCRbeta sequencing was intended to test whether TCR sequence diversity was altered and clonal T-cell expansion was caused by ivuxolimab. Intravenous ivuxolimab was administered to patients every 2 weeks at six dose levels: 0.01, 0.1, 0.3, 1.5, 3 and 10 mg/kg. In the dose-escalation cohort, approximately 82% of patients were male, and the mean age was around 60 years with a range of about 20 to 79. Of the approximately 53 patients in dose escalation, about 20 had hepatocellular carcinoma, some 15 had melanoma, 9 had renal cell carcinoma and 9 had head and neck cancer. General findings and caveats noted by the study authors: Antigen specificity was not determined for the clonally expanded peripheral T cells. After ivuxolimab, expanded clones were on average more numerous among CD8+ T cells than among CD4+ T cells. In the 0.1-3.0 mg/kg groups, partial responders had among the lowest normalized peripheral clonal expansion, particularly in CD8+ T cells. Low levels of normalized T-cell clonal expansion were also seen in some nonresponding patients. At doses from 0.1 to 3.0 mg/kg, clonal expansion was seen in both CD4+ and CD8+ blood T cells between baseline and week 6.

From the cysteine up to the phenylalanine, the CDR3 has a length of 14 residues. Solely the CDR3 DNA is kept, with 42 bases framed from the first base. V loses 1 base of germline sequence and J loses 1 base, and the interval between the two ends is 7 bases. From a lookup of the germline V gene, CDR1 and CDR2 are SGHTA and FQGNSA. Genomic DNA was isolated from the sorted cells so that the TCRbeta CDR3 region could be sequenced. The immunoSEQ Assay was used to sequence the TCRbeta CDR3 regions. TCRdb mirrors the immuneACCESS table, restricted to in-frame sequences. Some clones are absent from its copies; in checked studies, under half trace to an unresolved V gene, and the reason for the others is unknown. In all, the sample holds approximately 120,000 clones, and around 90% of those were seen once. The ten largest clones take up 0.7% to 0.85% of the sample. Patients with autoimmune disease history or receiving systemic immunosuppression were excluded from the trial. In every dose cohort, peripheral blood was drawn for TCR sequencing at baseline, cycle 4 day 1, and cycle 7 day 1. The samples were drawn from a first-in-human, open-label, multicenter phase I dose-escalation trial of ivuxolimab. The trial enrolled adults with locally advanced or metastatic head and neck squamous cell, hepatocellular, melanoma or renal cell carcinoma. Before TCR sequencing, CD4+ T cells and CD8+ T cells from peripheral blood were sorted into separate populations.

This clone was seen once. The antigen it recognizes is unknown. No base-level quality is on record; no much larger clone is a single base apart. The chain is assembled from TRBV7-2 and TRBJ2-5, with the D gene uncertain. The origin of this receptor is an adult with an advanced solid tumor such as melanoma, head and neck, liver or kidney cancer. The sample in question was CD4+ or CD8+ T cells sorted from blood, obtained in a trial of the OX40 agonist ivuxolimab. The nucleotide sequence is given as TGTGCCAGCAGCTTAGTATTAGCCCAAGAGACCCAGTACTTC. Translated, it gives CASSLVLAQETQYF.